This TCR beta chain emerged from a study of T cell responses to AZD1222 COVID-19 vaccine. Some clones are missing from TCRdb's copy, which holds only in-frame ones; the method was immunoSEQ multiplex PCR. The sample holds around 91,000 clones, about 89% seen once. V was cut by 0 bases and J by 4 bases, with 17 bases left in between. This CDR3 comprises 18 residues. The germline V gene has CDR1 SGHRS and CDR2 YFSETQ. The specimen comprised peripheral blood, sampled 28 days after the second AZD1222 dose. The chain is built from TRBV5-1 and TRBJ2-6; TRBD2 is a possible D gene (5 bases). The source of this sequence is an adult who received the AZD1222 COVID-19 vaccine. CDR3 region: CASSLGGGSVEGANVLTF. CDR3 nucleotides: TGCGCCAGCAGCTTGGGTGGAGGATCCGTTGAGGGGGCCAACGTCCTGACTTTC.